Only a few counts were recorded for the clone carrying this TCR beta chain. What it binds is unknown. Isolated RNA was reverse transcribed in full, so expressed TCRB transcripts were sequenced. Sequenced by immunoSEQ multiplex PCR; TCRdb stores in-frame clones only, minus some. The sample contains 350,000 to 400,000 clones, 10% to 15% of which appear only once. V was pared by 5 bases and J by 7 bases, with 9 bases between. CDR1 and CDR2 (germline): MDHEN, SYDVKM. CDR3 length: 11 residues. The data were obtained in a study of beta chain features in type 1 diabetes. Overall study results and limits: TCRB CDR3s from Type 1 diabetes patients were moderately but significantly shorter in all four CD4+ subsets.

The chain has TRBV28 and TRBJ2-7; no definite D call. The source of this sequence is a woman aged 18 to 35 with type 1 diabetes. The specimen was naive CD4+ T cells from blood. The CDR3 nucleotides read TGTGCCAGCAGTACTGTAAGAGAGCAGTACTTC. It encodes CASSTVREQYF.